This passage covers 16 T cell receptor beta chains from one sample sequenced in a study of Tregs in tolerant kidney transplant recipients. Repertoires were generated with immunoSEQ multiplex PCR, while TCRdb's copy carries only in-frame clones and drops some. The top ten clones hold 0.46% of a sample with tens of thousands of clones, approximately 94% of them seen once. Material: CD4+ T cells from blood, obtained before the transplant. These receptor sequences come from a human donor who received a combined kidney and bone marrow transplant.

The V call is TRBV2, the J call TRBJ2-3; 11 bases line up with TRBD2. V lost 5 bases and J lost 1; bases outside the gene matches: 5. Germline V gives CDR1 SNHLY, CDR2 FYNNEI. This CDR3 spans 16 amino acids. The CDR3 DNA is TGTGCCAGCAGTCTAGCGGGGGGTTCGCGCACAGATACGCAGTATTTT. It translates to CASSLAGGSRTDTQYF.

J is TRBJ1-2 and V is TRBV28, with unresolved D. The germline gives CDR1 MDHEN, CDR2 SYDVKM. Between the trimmed V and J ends, which lost 0 bases and 6 bases, there was a span of 8 bases. CDR3 length: 13 amino acids. CDR3 sequence: CASSLWGVHGYTF. The CDR3 coding sequence is TGTGCCAGCAGTTTATGGGGAGTACATGGCTACACCTTC.

The chain carries TRBV6-1 and TRBJ2-3, with D hard to call. CDR3 size: 15 residues. V lost 4 bases and J 0 bases, leaving 11 bases between the germline ends. CDR1 and CDR2 (germline): MNHNS, SASEGT. The CDR3 region is CASSVHSTSTDTQYF. The CDR3 nucleotides are TGTGCCAGCAGTGTACATTCGACTAGCACAGATACGCAGTATTTT.

This clone showed up just once. V gene TRBV4-2 combines with J gene TRBJ1-5; 7 bases line up with TRBD1. This CDR3 has 19 residues. Trimming removed 1 base from V and 2 bases from J; junction bases left unmatched: 14. Germline lookup yields CDR1 LGHNA and CDR2 YNFKEQ. CDR3 DNA: TGTGCCAGCAGCCAAGTGTTCGGTCAGGGGGTAGCGGGCAATCAGCCCCAGCATTTT. It specifies CASSQVFGQGVAGNQPQHF.

The genes are TRBV7-6 and TRBJ1-3; maybe TRBD1 (6 bases). The V end lost 5 bases, the J end lost 0 bases, and 11 bases lay between the germline ends. Germline lookup yields CDR1 SGHVS and CDR2 FNYEAQ. CDR3 length equals 15 residues. CDR3 sequence (DNA): TGTGCCAGCAGCAAACAGGGTCTCTCTGGAAACACCATATATTTT. Translated, it gives CASSKQGLSGNTIYF.

The chain carries TRBV6-1 and TRBJ1-1; D is unclear. Deletions cut 4 bases from V and 3 bases from J, with 12 bases between. Germline V gene lookup returns CDR1 MNHNS and CDR2 SASEGT. This CDR3 spans 14 amino acids. CDR3 bases: TGTGCCAGCAGTGGAACGACAACTTACACTGAAGCTTTCTTT. Protein product: CASSGTTTYTEAFF.

The chain combines TRBV30 with TRBJ2-5, with D possibly being TRBD1 (5 bases). Per germline, CDR1 GTSNPN and CDR2 SVGIG (reference sequence). With 4 bases removed from V and 2 bases from J, the gap between germline ends came to 11 bases. The length of the CDR3 is 13 residues. The CDR3 protein is CAWTRQPQETQYF. The CDR3 DNA is TGTGCCTGGACTAGACAGCCTCAAGAGACCCAGTACTTC.

The chain uses TRBV5-5 and TRBJ2-7; 8 positions agree with TRBD1. CDR3 length: 15 residues. Germline loops: CDR1 SGHKS, CDR2 YYEKEE (reference sequence). Trimming took 1 base from V and 5 from J; bases not matched to a gene: 8. In DNA form, the CDR3 reads TGTGCCAGCAGCTTGTTAAAGGACAGGGCCCACGAGCAGTACTTC. Residues: CASSLLKDRAHEQYF.

This clone was counted only a few times. The chain combines TRBV11-3 with TRBJ2-3, with no clear D. CDR1 is SGHNT, CDR2 YENEEA, per germline. Trimming cost V 7 bases and J 6 bases, with 11 bases left between them. The CDR3 covers 12 residues. The CDR3 is CASTESRDTQYF. CDR3 bases: TGTGCCAGCACCGAATCACGGGATACGCAGTATTTT. Combining the CDR3 with reference TRBV11-3 and TRBJ2-3 gives the whole variable domain EAGVVQSPRYKIIEKKQPVAFWCNPISGHNTLYWYLQNLGQGPELLIRYENEEAVDDSQLPKDRFSAERLKGVDSTLKIQPAELGDSAVYLCASTESRDTQYFGPGTRLTVL.

This rearrangement joins TRBV11-3 to TRBJ2-7, with 9 bases aligning to TRBD2. The CDR3 extends over 14 amino acids. Losses at the gene ends were 6 bases for V and 7 bases for J; bases not matched to a gene: 10. Germline V gene sequence: CDR1 SGHNT, CDR2 YENEEA. The CDR3 loop reads CASRREGVLGEQYF. In DNA form, the CDR3 reads TGTGCCAGCAGGCGGGAGGGCGTGTTAGGGGAGCAGTACTTC. Full variable domain (remainder filled in from reference TRBV11-3 and TRBJ2-7): EAGVVQSPRYKIIEKKQPVAFWCNPISGHNTLYWYLQNLGQGPELLIRYENEEAVDDSQLPKDRFSAERLKGVDSTLKIQPAELGDSAVYLCASRREGVLGEQYFGPGTRLTVT.

In DNA, the CDR3 is TGTGCCAGCGGTTCTTTAGCGGGGGGAGGGGATACGCAGTATTTT. Translating it yields CASGSLAGGGDTQYF. The rearrangement uses TRBV6-1 and TRBJ2-3; TRBD2 aligns across 10 bases. This CDR3 spans 15 amino acids. Germline lookup yields CDR1 MNHNS and CDR2 SASEGT. J gave up 6 bases and V 8 bases, and 11 bases lay outside the gene matches.

The rearrangement uses TRBV15 and TRBJ2-1; tentatively, D is TRBD1 (6 bases). The V end lost 1 base, the J end lost 8 bases, and 9 bases lay between the germline ends. Germline V gene sequence: CDR1 LNHNV, CDR2 YYDKDF (reference sequence). This CDR3 has 13 amino acids. The CDR3 region is CATSRGTVYEQFF. DNA for the CDR3: TGTGCCACCAGCAGAGGGACAGTTTATGAGCAGTTCTTC.

V is TRBV5-6 and J is TRBJ2-3; 7 bases are shared with TRBD2. This CDR3 spans 15 amino acids. The germline CDR1 and CDR2 sequences are SGHDT and YYEEEE. Losses at the gene ends were 1 base for V and 3 bases for J; bases not matched to a gene: 5. The CDR3 DNA is TGTGCCAGCAGCTTGCCGGGAGGTGGTACAGATACGCAGTATTTT. Translation: CASSLPGGGTDTQYF.

The chain has TRBV12-5 and TRBJ1-2; 7 positions agree with TRBD1. CDR1 LGHNT and CDR2 FRNRAP come from the germline V gene. With 4 bases clipped from V and 4 bases from J, the junction kept 6 bases outside the gene matches. The CDR3 spans 14 residues. Written as DNA, the CDR3 is TGTGCTAGTGGTTACAGGGGCGAAGGCTATGGCTACACCTTC. Translated: CASGYRGEGYGYTF.

The J gene is TRBJ1-2, the V gene TRBV19; 9 bases are shared with TRBD1. This CDR3 has 15 amino acids. CDR1 and CDR2 (germline): LNHDA, SQIVND (reference sequence). The trim removed 6 bases at V and 2 bases at J, leaving 7 bases unmatched. The CDR3 DNA sequence: TGTGCCAGTAGCCAAGGGACAGGGCGCAACTATGGCTACACCTTC. Translated, it gives CASSQGTGRNYGYTF.

The V call is TRBV6-6, the J call TRBJ2-4; D may be TRBD1 (7 bases). The ends were cut back, 8 bases at V and 0 bases at J, with 14 bases in the middle. This CDR3 region has 15 residues. From germline, CDR1 is MNHNY and CDR2 SVGAGI (reference sequence). The CDR3 DNA reads as TGTGCCAGCGGGTACAGGGGACTAGCCAAAAACATTCAGTACTTC. Translation: CASGYRGLAKNIQYF.